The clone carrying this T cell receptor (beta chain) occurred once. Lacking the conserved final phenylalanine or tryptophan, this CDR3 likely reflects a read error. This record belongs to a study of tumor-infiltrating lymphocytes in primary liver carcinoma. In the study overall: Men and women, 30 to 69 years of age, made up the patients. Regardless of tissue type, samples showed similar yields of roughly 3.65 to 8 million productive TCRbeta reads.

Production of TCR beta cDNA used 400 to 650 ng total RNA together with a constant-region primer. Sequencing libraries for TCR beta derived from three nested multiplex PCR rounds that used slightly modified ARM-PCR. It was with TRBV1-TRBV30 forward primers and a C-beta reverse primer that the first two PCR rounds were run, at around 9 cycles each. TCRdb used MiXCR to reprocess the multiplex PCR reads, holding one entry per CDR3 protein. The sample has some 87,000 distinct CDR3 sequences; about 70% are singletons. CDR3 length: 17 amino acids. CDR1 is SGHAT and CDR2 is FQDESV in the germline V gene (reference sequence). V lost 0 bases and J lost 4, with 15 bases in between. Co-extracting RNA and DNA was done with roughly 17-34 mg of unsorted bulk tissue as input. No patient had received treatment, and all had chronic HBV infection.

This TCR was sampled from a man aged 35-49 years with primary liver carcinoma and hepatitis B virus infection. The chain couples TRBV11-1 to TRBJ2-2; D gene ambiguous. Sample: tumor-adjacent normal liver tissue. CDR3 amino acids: CASSLAPVLSSTGELFS. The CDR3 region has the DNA TGTGCCAGCAGCTTAGCGCCAGTGCTTTCGAGCACCGGGGAGCTGTTTTCT.